The subject of this entry is one TCR beta chain. Its antigen remains unidentified. The CDR3 extends over 15 amino acids. The ends were cut back, 4 bases at V and 5 bases at J, with 17 bases in the middle. The germline V gene has CDR1 LGHNA and CDR2 YSLEER. This record belongs to a study of response to subunit inactivated influenza vaccine. Study findings and constraints: A suggestion made by the authors is that each seasonal influenza vaccination recruits few new T cells.

MiXCR, run by TCRdb on the RT-PCR reads, gives a single entry per CDR3 protein. The table has about half a million distinct CDR3 sequences, 7.6% seen once. V is TRBV4-3 and J is TRBJ2-5; D perhaps matches TRBD1 (5 bases). The sequences come from PBMCs from blood, collected less than 30 months after vaccination. The TCR comes from a man aged 50-75 years who received an inactivated influenza vaccine. The CDR3 sequence is CASSLDTTRKETQYF. The CDR3, as DNA: TGCGCCAGCAGCCTGGACACCACAAGAAAGGAGACCCAGTACTTC.